The next 10 T cell receptor beta chains were all read from a single sample in a study of blood T cell repertoires in COVID-19. Repertoires were generated with immunoSEQ multiplex PCR, while TCRdb's copy carries only in-frame clones and drops some. The table has 200,000 to 250,000 clones, around 89% seen once; the top ten hold around 4.8%. The sample was peripheral blood. Receptors were obtained from a woman between 35 and 50 years old with acute or convalescent COVID-19.

The rearrangement uses TRBV5-5 and TRBJ2-3, with TRBD1 matching 9 bases. J lost 1 base, V lost 3 bases, and 9 bases had no gene match. Per the germline V gene, CDR1 is SGHKS and CDR2 is YYEKEE (reference sequence). The CDR3 has 17 amino acids. CDR3: CASSSERDRERTDTQYF. DNA for the CDR3: TGTGCCAGCAGCTCTGAACGGGACAGGGAACGCACAGATACGCAGTATTTT.

The chain has TRBV11-2 and TRBJ1-4; D might be TRBD1 (6 bases). This CDR3 has 12 residues. Trimming took off 5 bases at V and 11 bases at J, with 12 bases between the two ends. The germline V gene has CDR1 SGHAT and CDR2 FQNNGV. The CDR3 reads CASSIRGVKLFF. The CDR3 nucleotides read TGTGCCAGCAGCATCAGGGGAGTCAAACTGTTTTTT.

The chain combines TRBV18 with TRBJ1-1, with D possibly matching TRBD1 (6 bases). The germline V gene has CDR1 KGHSH and CDR2 LQKENI. V was trimmed by 6 bases and J by 4 bases, leaving 15 bases between them. This CDR3 is 14 amino acids long. CDR3 sequence: CASSPSGGSTEAFF. The CDR3 DNA follows: TGTGCCAGCTCCCCTAGTGGGGGCAGCACTGAAGCTTTCTTT.

This chain links TRBV4-2 with TRBJ2-5; 7 positions match TRBD1. Trimming cost V 3 bases and J 4 bases; bases outside gene matches: 5. CDR1 and CDR2 (germline): LGHNA, YNFKEQ. This CDR3 is 14 amino acids long. The CDR3: CASSHRPGGETQYF. In nucleotides, the CDR3 is TGTGCCAGCAGCCACCGGCCAGGGGGAGAGACCCAGTACTTC.

The chain recombines TRBV19 with TRBJ1-5, with D possibly TRBD1 on 6 matching bases. V gave up 3 bases and J gave up 5 bases, with 14 bases separating them. Looked up from germline, CDR1 is LNHDA and CDR2 is SQIVND (reference sequence). The CDR3 has 15 amino acids. The CDR3 DNA is TGTGCCAGTAGTATTGGGGGCGAACTTTATCAGCCCCAGCATTTT. Its translation: CASSIGGELYQPQHF. Together with reference TRBV19 and TRBJ1-5, the CDR3 gives the full variable domain: DGGITQSPKYLFRKEGQNVTLSCEQNLNHDAMYWYRQDPGQGLRLIYYSQIVNDFQKGDIAEGYSVSREKKESFPLTVTSAQKNPTAFYLCASSIGGELYQPQHFGDGTRLSIL.

The chain joins TRBV12-5 to TRBJ2-1, with no clear D. The CDR3 spans 15 residues. V was trimmed by 2 bases and J by 4 bases, leaving 12 bases between them. Germline CDR1 is LGHNT and CDR2 is FRNRAP. The CDR3 loop is CASGLPRVGYNEQFF. The CDR3 region has the DNA TGTGCTAGTGGTTTGCCCCGGGTGGGTTACAATGAGCAGTTCTTC.

V is TRBV30 and J is TRBJ2-3; TRBD2 matches at 7 bases. The ends lost 4 bases at V and 3 bases at J; junction bases unmatched: 4. The germline V gene encodes CDR1 GTSNPN and CDR2 SVGIG (reference sequence). CDR3 size: 13 residues. The CDR3 here is CAWNRGGTDTQYF. CDR3 DNA: TGTGCCTGGAACCGGGGAGGGACAGATACGCAGTATTTT.

This sequence joins TRBV9 and TRBJ2-5; D remains unclear. V gave up 4 bases and J gave up 5 bases, with 18 bases separating them. Germline V gene data show CDR1 as SGDLS and CDR2 as YYNGEE. CDR3 size: 15 residues. In nucleotides, the CDR3 is TGTGCCAGCAGCCGCCAGCGAAGCCTCCAGGAGACCCAGTACTTC. Amino acids: CASSRQRSLQETQYF.

The rearrangement joins TRBV13 to TRBJ2-4; TRBD1 agrees at 7 bases. V gave up 5 bases and J gave up 2 bases; unmatched junction bases: 9. Germline V gives CDR1 PRHDT, CDR2 FYEKMQ (reference sequence). The CDR3 loop spans 16 amino acids. For the CDR3, the DNA is TGTGCCAGCAGCGAACGACAGGGAATCACCAAAAACATTCAGTACTTC. Its translation: CASSERQGITKNIQYF.

This clone was seen just once. The gene calls are TRBV2 and TRBJ1-2; tentative D call: TRBD1 (5 bases). Trimming cost V 8 bases and J 6 bases, with 10 bases left between them. Germline-derived CDR1 and CDR2 are SNHLY and FYNNEI. The CDR3 totals 11 residues. In DNA form, the CDR3 reads TGTGCCAGCCTGACAGAGAATGGCTACACCTTC. Translating it yields CASLTENGYTF. Full variable domain (remainder filled in from reference TRBV2 and TRBJ1-2): EPEVTQTPSHQVTQMGQEVILRCVPISNHLYFYWYRQILGQKVEFLVSFYNNEISEKSEIFDDQFSVERPDGSNFTLKIRSTKLEDSAMYFCASLTENGYTFGSGTRLTVV.